This passage covers 25 T cell receptor beta chains from one sample sequenced in a study of T cell responses to AZD1222 COVID-19 vaccine. Generated by immunoSEQ multiplex PCR, the TCRdb table keeps only in-frame clones and is missing some. The sample includes some 150,000 clones, approximately 88% of them seen just once. The material was peripheral blood, obtained on day 0 of AZD1222 vaccination. The receptors come from an adult in good health.

This clone was detected a few times. The rearrangement links TRBV5-5 to TRBJ2-7, with D perhaps matching TRBD1 (6 bases). V lost 5 bases and J 1 base, leaving 10 bases between the germline ends. The CDR3 has 13 residues. The germline CDR1 and CDR2 sequences are SGHKS and YYEKEE (reference sequence). The CDR3 coding sequence is TGTGCCAGCAGATTACAGGGTTCCTACGAGCAGTACTTC. This codes for CASRLQGSYEQYF.

The count of this clone is one. The V gene is TRBV27, the J gene TRBJ1-1; no definite D call. Germline CDR1 is MNHEY and CDR2 is SMNVEV (reference sequence). This CDR3 spans 13 amino acids. V dropped 2 bases and J dropped 8 bases, with 12 bases sitting between them. The CDR3 nucleotides read TGTGCCAGCAGTTTAGTACTGACCTCCGAAGCTTTCTTT. It translates to CASSLVLTSEAFF.

The chain carries TRBV9 and TRBJ1-6, with D perhaps TRBD1 (6 bases). Germline-derived CDR1 and CDR2 are SGDLS and YYNGEE. Trimming removed 3 bases at V and 8 bases at J, with 15 bases between. CDR3 length: 15 amino acids. CDR3 bases: TGTGCCAGCAGCGACACGGACAGTCAGTATTCACCCCTCCACTTT. Its translation: CASSDTDSQYSPLHF.

The chain links TRBV6-5 to TRBJ2-7; D unclear. Germline CDR1 and CDR2: MNHEY and SVGAGI. The CDR3 sequence is 15 residues long. Trimming took 6 bases from V and 7 from J, leaving 22 bases between them. CDR3 amino acids: CASRSRSPGSLEQYF. CDR3 DNA: TGTGCCAGCAGGAGTCGGAGCCCCGGCTCGCTAGAGCAGTACTTC.

J is TRBJ1-6 and V is TRBV21-1. TRBV21-1 is tagged as a pseudogene. The CDR3 length is 16 residues. The DNA of the CDR3 is TGTGCCAGCAGCAAAGCAGGGGAGGGGGGAGGTTCACCCCTCCACTTT. Translating gives CASSKAGEGGGSPLHF.

The V and J genes are TRBV6-2 or TRBV6-3 and TRBJ2-7; 9 positions agree with TRBD2. From germline, CDR1 is MNHEY and CDR2 SVGEGT. V lost 5 bases to trimming and J lost 7 bases; unmatched junction nucleotides: 6. The CDR3 is 13 residues long. Here the CDR3 reads CASSKREAREQYF. The CDR3 coding sequence is TGTGCCAGCAGTAAGCGGGAGGCCAGAGAGCAGTACTTC.

There are many counts of this clone. This chain uses TRBV7-8 with TRBJ1-1; perhaps TRBD1 as D (5 bases). With 3 bases removed from V and 3 bases from J, the gap between germline ends came to 11 bases. CDR1 and CDR2 from the germline V gene are SGHVS and FQNEAQ. The CDR3 spans 14 residues. CDR3 coding DNA: TGTGCCAGCAGCTTTCGGCGGGGGGACACTGAAGCTTTCTTT. Translation: CASSFRRGDTEAFF.

This clone was observed once. The chain is built from TRBV29-1 and TRBJ1-2; D is perhaps TRBD1 (5 bases). The V and J ends lost 4 bases and 5 bases respectively, with 11 bases between them. Germline assignment: CDR1 SQVTM and CDR2 ANQGSEA. The CDR3 loop spans 12 amino acids. The CDR3 nucleotides read TGCAGCGTTGCGGGGGGTGGGTATGGCTACACCTTC. It codes for CSVAGGGYGYTF. Full variable domain (remainder filled in from reference TRBV29-1 and TRBJ1-2): SAVISQKPSRDICQRGTSLTIQCQVDSQVTMMFWYRQQPGQSLTLIATANQGSEATYESGFVIDKFPISRPNLTFSTLTVSNMSPEDSSIYLCSVAGGGYGYTFGSGTRLTVV.

This chain connects TRBV4-2 to TRBJ1-3; D is uncertain. Looked up from germline, CDR1 is LGHNA and CDR2 is YNFKEQ. Trimming took off 0 bases at V and 0 bases at J, with 24 bases between the two ends. This CDR3 has 21 residues. The CDR3 coding sequence is TGTGCCAGCAGCCAAGAAGGAGCTGGGAAAGGACGGATAAGCTCTGGAAACACCATATATTTT. Encoded protein: CASSQEGAGKGRISSGNTIYF.

The chain couples TRBV20-1 to TRBJ1-2; TRBD1 aligns across 7 bases. Germline V gene sequence: CDR1 DFQATT, CDR2 SNEGSKA (reference sequence). The CDR3 runs to 11 residues. Trimming at V came to 6 bases and at J to 3 bases, leaving 1 base not matched to a gene. The CDR3: CSAQGDYGYTF. Written as DNA, the CDR3 is TGCAGTGCCCAGGGGGACTATGGCTACACCTTC.

This chain joins TRBV29-1 and TRBJ2-7; 7 bases are shared with TRBD1. Germline CDR1 reads SQVTM; CDR2 reads ANQGSEA. J gave up 1 base and V 6 bases, and 9 bases lay outside the gene matches. The CDR3 loop spans 14 amino acids. The chain's CDR3 is CSVKTGRVSYEQYF. The CDR3 DNA reads TGCAGCGTGAAGACAGGGAGAGTGTCCTACGAGCAGTACTTC.

This clone has only one observation. V gene TRBV5-5 combines with J gene TRBJ1-2, with TRBD1 matching over 12 bases. Trimming removed 4 bases from V and 1 base from J; junction bases left unmatched: 11. This CDR3 region has 18 residues. The germline V gene encodes CDR1 SGHKS and CDR2 YYEKEE (reference sequence). The CDR3 is CASSLDLGTGGINYGYTF. For the CDR3, the DNA is TGTGCCAGCAGCCTTGACCTCGGGACAGGGGGCATTAACTATGGCTACACCTTC.

The chain uses TRBV6-5 and TRBJ1-2, with D maybe TRBD1 (5 bases). CDR1 MNHEY and CDR2 SVGAGI come from the germline V gene. CDR3 length equals 15 residues. Deletions cut 4 bases from V and 4 bases from J, with 16 bases between. CDR3 amino acids: CASSSSRGRIYGYTF. CDR3 DNA sequence: TGTGCCAGCAGTTCTTCAAGGGGTCGAATCTATGGCTACACCTTC.

CDR3 sequence: CASSPQRERTGELFF. The CDR3 DNA reads as TGTGCCAGCTCACCACAGCGGGAGCGCACCGGGGAGCTGTTTTTT. The chain joins TRBV18 to TRBJ2-2, with 8 positions matching TRBD2. V dropped 1 base and J dropped 4; count of bases not matched to a gene: 2. CDR3 length: 15 residues. The germline V gene has CDR1 KGHSH and CDR2 LQKENI.

V and J are TRBV18 and TRBJ1-4; D may be TRBD1 (5 bases). Germline values: CDR1 KGHSH, CDR2 LQKENI. The CDR3 has 15 residues. V lost 4 bases and J 8 bases, leaving 17 bases between the germline ends. The chain's CDR3 is CASSLPTGAMEKLFF. The CDR3, as DNA: TGTGCCAGCTCACTACCTACCGGGGCGATGGAAAAACTGTTTTTT.

This clone was seen a handful of times. The CDR3 sequence is CASSGGMGAFF. The CDR3 bases are TGTGCCAGCAGTGGCGGGATGGGGGCTTTCTTT. This sequence joins TRBV12-3 or TRBV12-4 and TRBJ1-1, with D unclear. Trimming cost V 5 bases and J 11 bases, with 12 bases left between them. The CDR3 has 11 residues.

This chain connects TRBV6-1 to TRBJ2-7; tentatively, D is TRBD1 (6 bases). V was pared by 5 bases and J by 4 bases, with 15 bases between. Germline lookup yields CDR1 MNHNS and CDR2 SASEGT. This CDR3 comprises 14 residues. The CDR3 reads CASSTGTSTYEQYF. CDR3 nucleotides: TGTGCCAGCAGTACAGGGACATCTACTTACGAGCAGTACTTC.

The rearrangement links TRBV7-2 to TRBJ2-7, with D possibly being TRBD1 or TRBD2 (6 bases each). The germline gives CDR1 SGHTA, CDR2 FQGNSA. This CDR3 is 15 amino acids long. Deletions cut 5 bases from V and 2 bases from J, with 16 bases between. The CDR3 reads CASSPSGATTYEQYF. The CDR3 bases are TGTGCCAGCAGCCCCTCGGGGGCTACGACCTACGAGCAGTACTTC.

This chain joins TRBV7-3 and TRBJ2-5; TRBD2 matches 9 bases. The CDR3 runs 14 residues. Germline V lookup: CDR1 SGHTA, CDR2 FQGTGA. The V gene end was trimmed by 4 bases and the J gene end by 5 bases; junction bases not matched to a gene: 5. The DNA of the CDR3 is TGTGCCAGCAGCTCGGGACTAGCAGGGGAGACCCAGTACTTC. Protein: CASSSGLAGETQYF.

The chain joins TRBV5-6 to TRBJ2-2; no clear D gene. The CDR3 length is 11 residues. Germline V gives CDR1 SGHDT, CDR2 YYEEEE. Trimming removed 3 bases at V and 9 bases at J, with 6 bases between. The CDR3: CASSWARELFF. CDR3 nucleotide sequence: TGTGCCAGCAGCTGGGCCAGGGAGCTGTTTTTT.

This chain connects TRBV28 to TRBJ1-2, with a possible D match to TRBD1 (6 bases). Trimming removed 6 bases at V and 10 bases at J, with 18 bases between. This CDR3 has 13 residues. Germline lookup yields CDR1 MDHEN and CDR2 SYDVKM. The CDR3 spells CASSPVRGVDYTF. CDR3 bases: TGTGCCAGCAGCCCCGTCAGGGGCGTCGACTACACCTTC.

The J gene is TRBJ1-1, the V gene TRBV30; possible D gene TRBD1, 5 bases. V gave up 2 bases and J gave up 5 bases, with 15 bases separating them. Germline assignment: CDR1 GTSNPN and CDR2 SVGIG (reference sequence). This CDR3 comprises 14 residues. Here the CDR3 DNA reads TGTGCCTGGAGTCGCACCCGGGGGGGAACTGAAGCTTTCTTT. Translation: CAWSRTRGGTEAFF.

The rearrangement joins TRBV10-3 to TRBJ2-7; 10 bases align to TRBD1. V lost 6 bases and J lost 1; bases outside the gene matches: 6. CDR1 and CDR2 from the germline V gene are ENHRY and SYGVKD. The CDR3 is 15 residues long. CDR3 loop: CAIRTPGQGSYEQYF. The CDR3 DNA sequence: TGTGCCATCAGGACCCCGGGACAGGGGTCCTACGAGCAGTACTTC.

The chain recombines TRBV9 with TRBJ1-1, with D uncertain. Trimming took 3 bases from V and 3 from J, leaving 6 bases between them. Germline assignment: CDR1 SGDLS and CDR2 YYNGEE. CDR3 length equals 12 residues. The CDR3 region is CASSESDTEAFF. The CDR3 coding sequence is TGTGCCAGCAGCGAATCCGACACTGAAGCTTTCTTT. Full variable domain (remainder filled in from reference TRBV9 and TRBJ1-1): DSGVTQTPKHLITATGQRVTLRCSPRSGDLSVYWYQQSLDQGLQFLIQYYNGEERAKGNILERFSAQQFPDLHSELNLSSLELGDSALYFCASSESDTEAFFGQGTRLTVV.

This chain links TRBV14 with TRBJ2-3; D ambiguous. Germline CDR1 reads SGHDN; CDR2 reads FVKESK. Trimming stripped 4 bases from V and 2 bases from J, with 7 bases between. The CDR3 has 13 amino acids. CDR3 DNA: TGTGCCAGCAGCCGCAGGCCCACAGATACGCAGTATTTT. It codes for CASSRRPTDTQYF.